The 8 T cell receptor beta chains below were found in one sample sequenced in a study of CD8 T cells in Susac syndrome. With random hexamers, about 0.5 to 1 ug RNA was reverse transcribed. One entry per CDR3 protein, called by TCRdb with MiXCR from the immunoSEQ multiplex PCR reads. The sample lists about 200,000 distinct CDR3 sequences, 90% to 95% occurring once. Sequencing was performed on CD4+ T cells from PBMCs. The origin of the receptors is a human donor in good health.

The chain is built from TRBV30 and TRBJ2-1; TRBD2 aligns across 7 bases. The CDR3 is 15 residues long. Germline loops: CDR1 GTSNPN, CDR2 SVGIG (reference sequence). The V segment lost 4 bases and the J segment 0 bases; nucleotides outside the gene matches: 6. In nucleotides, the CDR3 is TGTGCCTGGAAAAGCGGGGTCCCCTCCTACAATGAGCAGTTCTTC. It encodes CAWKSGVPSYNEQFF.

The CDR3 region is CASSPGGIDTQYF. The CDR3, as DNA: TGTGCCAGCTCACCGGGTGGCATCGATACGCAGTATTTT. The chain is built from TRBV18 and TRBJ2-3; D gene ambiguous. Trimming pared 3 bases from V and 6 bases from J, leaving 10 bases between. The CDR3 is made up of 13 amino acids. Germline-derived CDR1 and CDR2 are KGHSH and LQKENI.

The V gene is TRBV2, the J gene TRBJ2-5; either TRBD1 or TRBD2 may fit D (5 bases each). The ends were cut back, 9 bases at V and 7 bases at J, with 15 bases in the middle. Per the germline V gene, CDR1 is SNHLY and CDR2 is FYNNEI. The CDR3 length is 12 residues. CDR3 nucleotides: TGTGCCAGTCGGGACCCCATAGGGACCCAGTACTTC. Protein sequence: CASRDPIGTQYF. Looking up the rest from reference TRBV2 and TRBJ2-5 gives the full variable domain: EPEVTQTPSHQVTQMGQEVILRCVPISNHLYFYWYRQILGQKVEFLVSFYNNEISEKSEIFDDQFSVERPDGSNFTLKIRSTKLEDSAMYFCASRDPIGTQYFGPGTRLLVL.

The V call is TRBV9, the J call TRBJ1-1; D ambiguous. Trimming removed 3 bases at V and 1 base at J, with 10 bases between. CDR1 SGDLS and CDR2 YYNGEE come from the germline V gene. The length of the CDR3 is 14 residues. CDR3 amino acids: CASSADVRNTEAFF. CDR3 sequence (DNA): TGTGCCAGCAGCGCTGACGTCAGGAACACTGAAGCTTTCTTT.

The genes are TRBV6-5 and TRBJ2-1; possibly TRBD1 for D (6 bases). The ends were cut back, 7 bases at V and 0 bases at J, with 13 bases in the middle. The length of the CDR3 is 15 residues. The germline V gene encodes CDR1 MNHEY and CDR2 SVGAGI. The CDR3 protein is CASIQRGSSYNEQFF. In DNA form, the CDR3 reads TGTGCCAGCATCCAAAGGGGGAGCTCCTACAATGAGCAGTTCTTC.

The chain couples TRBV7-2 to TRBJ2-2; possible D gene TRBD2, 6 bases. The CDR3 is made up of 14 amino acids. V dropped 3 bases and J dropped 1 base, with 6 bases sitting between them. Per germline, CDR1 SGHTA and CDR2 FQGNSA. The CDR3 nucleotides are TGTGCCAGCAGCTTCGGGGGGAACACCGGGGAGCTGTTTTTT. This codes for CASSFGGNTGELFF. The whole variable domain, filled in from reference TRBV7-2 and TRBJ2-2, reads GAGVSQSPSNKVTEKGKDVELRCDPISGHTALYWYRQSLGQGLEFLIYFQGNSAPDKSGLPSDRFSAERTGGSVSTLTIQRTQQEDSAVYLCASSFGGNTGELFFGEGSRLTVL.

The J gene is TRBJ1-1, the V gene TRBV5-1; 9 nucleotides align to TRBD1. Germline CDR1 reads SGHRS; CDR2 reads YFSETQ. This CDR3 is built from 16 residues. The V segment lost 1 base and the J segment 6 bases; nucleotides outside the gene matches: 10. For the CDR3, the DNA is TGCGCCAGCAGCTTGTCCCTTACAGGGGGCCGACCTGAAGCTTTCTTT. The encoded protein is CASSLSLTGGRPEAFF.

CDR3 coding DNA: TGTGCCAGCAGTTACGGGACTGCACCAGATACGCAGTATTTT. Translating gives CASSYGTAPDTQYF. The chain is built from TRBV6-2 or TRBV6-3 and TRBJ2-3, with a possible D match to TRBD2 (6 bases). Germline V gene sequence: CDR1 MNHEY, CDR2 SVGEGT. This CDR3 is built from 14 residues. Trimming stripped 2 bases from V and 4 bases from J, with 10 bases between.